This TCR beta chain was recorded in a study of blood T cell repertoires in COVID-19. Overall study: The United States, Italy and Spain were the sources of the acute and convalescent COVID-19 samples. Nucleic acid was either cDNA or gDNA, and it came from T cells, B-cell-depleted T cells, or PBMCs.

As handled by the study authors: Reference gene primer amplification gave estimated nucleated cell counts. Produced via immunoSEQ multiplex PCR; TCRdb's table is partial and in-frame only. From that table come the V and J calls and clone size; the DNA was used to work out D and trimming. The sample records about 260,000 clones, 75% to 90% being singletons. This clone was detected only once. J gave up 0 bases and V 4 bases, and 7 bases lay outside the gene matches. CDR1 SGHRS and CDR2 YFSETQ come from the germline V gene. The CDR3 loop spans 17 amino acids. The clonotype originates from a human donor in a cohort sampled during active COVID-19. The V and J genes are TRBV5-1 and TRBJ1-1; TRBD1 matches 12 bases. Sequenced input: peripheral blood. The DNA of the CDR3 is TGCGCCAGCAGCCCGGGACAGGGGGCGAGAATGAACACTGAAGCTTTCTTT. It codes for CASSPGQGARMNTEAFF.